A selection of T cell receptor beta chains follows, all from one sample in a study of T cells in Graves' hyperthyroidism and ophthalmopathy. TCRdb recomputed calls from the multiplex PCR reads with MiXCR, one row per CDR3 protein. The sample consists of 460,000 or so distinct CDR3 sequences, around 14% of them appearing once. Sequencing input: blood. Receptor source: a woman under 30 with Graves' hyperthyroidism. Each CDR3 is given with its conserved first and last residue. D genes are given only for firm matches. Where a row states a size, it is once, few, many or the class of an expanded clone; other rows omit it.

d_call,cdr3_length,clone_size,v_call,j_call,cdr3_nt,cdr3_aa
TRBD1,13,many,TRBV12-3/TRBV12-4,TRBJ1-1,TGTGCCAGCATCAGACAGGGTGGCACTGAAGCTTTCTTT,CASIRQGGTEAFF
.,15,many,TRBV12-5,TRBJ1-2,TGTGCTAGTGGAGAGAAGGTCCTCTCTAACTATGGCTACACCTTC,CASGEKVLSNYGYTF
.,10,many,TRBV19,TRBJ1-2,TGTGCCAGTTGGAGGGATGGCTACACCTTC,CASWRDGYTF
TRBD1,17,few,TRBV20-1,TRBJ1-5,TGCAGTGCAATACTAGGTCAGGGGGTCTATAGCAATCAGCCCCAGCATTTT,CSAILGQGVYSNQPQHF
TRBD2,16,many,TRBV12-3/TRBV12-4,TRBJ2-1,TGTGCCAGCAGTCCTCAGGGACTAGCGGGGAACAATGAGCAGTTCTTC,CASSPQGLAGNNEQFF
.,11,many,TRBV7-8,TRBJ2-1,TGTGCCAGCAGCTTAGCGCTTGAGCAGTTCTTC,CASSLALEQFF
TRBD2,15,few,TRBV12-3/TRBV12-4,TRBJ2-1,TGTGCCAGCAGTGAGCTAGGGACTAGGAACAATGAGCAGTTCTTC,CASSELGTRNNEQFF
.,14,many,TRBV12-3/TRBV12-4,TRBJ1-1,TGTGCCAGCAGTTTAGGGGGATTGAACACTGAAGCTTTCTTT,CASSLGGLNTEAFF
TRBD1,16,few,TRBV29-1,TRBJ2-3,TGCAGCGTTCTGAACCGGGACAGCTCTTCCCAGGATACGCAGTATTTT,CSVLNRDSSSQDTQYF
.,20,many,TRBV6-1,TRBJ1-5,TGTGCCAGCAGTGAACGTGAGTTGGCAGGGATGGTGTATAGCAATCAGCCCCAGCATTTT,CASSERELAGMVYSNQPQHF
.,13,.,TRBV29-1,TRBJ2-4,TGCAGCGTAGAGGGAGTCCTTAAGGACATTCAGTACTTC,CSVEGVLKDIQYF
.,14,few,TRBV4-1,TRBJ2-2,TGCGCCAGCAGCCGCGTTGACGGGGCCGGGGAGCTGTTTTTT,CASSRVDGAGELFF
TRBD2,15,.,TRBV2,TRBJ2-3,TGTGCGAGCGCCCTCCAGGGACTAGAGGCAGATACGCAGTATTTT,CASALQGLEADTQYF
.,12,.,TRBV5-1,TRBJ2-5,TGCGCCAGCAGCTTGGTTCGGGAGACCCAGTACTTC,CASSLVRETQYF
TRBD2,18,.,TRBV9,TRBJ2-7,TGTGCCAGCAGCGTAGGGGGGACTAGCGGGAGTGGTTCCTGCGAGCAGTACTTC,CASSVGGTSGSGSCEQYF
.,14,many,TRBV11-3,TRBJ2-3,TGTGCCAGCAGCTTAGGACACGCAGGAGATACGCAGTATTTT,CASSLGHAGDTQYF
.,16,many,TRBV5-6,TRBJ2-3,TGTGCCAGCAGCTTGGATCTGAAAGGAGGCACAGATACGCAGTATTTT,CASSLDLKGGTDTQYF
.,15,many,TRBV12-3/TRBV12-4,TRBJ2-1,TGTGCCAGCAGTTTAGCGGGAACGGAAGACAATGAGCAGTTCTTC,CASSLAGTEDNEQFF
.,16,few,TRBV30,TRBJ2-7,TGTGCCTGGAGTGATACCGGACAGAGGCGGGCCTACGAGCAGTACTTC,CAWSDTGQRRAYEQYF
TRBD1,16,once,TRBV24-1,TRBJ2-7,TGTGCCACCAGTGATTTGCTTGGACAGGGTCGAAACGAGCAGTACTTC,CATSDLLGQGRNEQYF
.,12,few,TRBV19,TRBJ1-2,TGTGCCAGTAATCGGTGGGAGTCCGTCTACACCTTC,CASNRWESVYTF
.,13,many,TRBV20-1,TRBJ2-1,TGCAGTGCTAGAGTCCCAGGGAACGATGAGCAGTTCTTC,CSARVPGNDEQFF
TRBD2,13,many,TRBV2,TRBJ2-1,TGTGCCACGAGACTAGCGGGATACAATGAGCAGTTCTTC,CATRLAGYNEQFF
.,11,many,TRBV6-1,TRBJ1-1,TGTGCCAGCAAAAGATCCCATGAAGCTTTCTTT,CASKRSHEAFF
TRBD2,13,.,TRBV9,TRBJ2-1,TGTGCCAGCAGCTCTAGCGGGAGGGCCTTGCAGTTCTTC,CASSSSGRALQFF
.,14,many,TRBV20-1,TRBJ2-5,TGCAGTGCCCAAGGCTCTCTATTACAAGAGACCCAGTACTTC,CSAQGSLLQETQYF